This T cell receptor beta chain was identified during a study of cytomegalovirus exposure and HLA in healthy donors. In the PCR, 60 Vbeta and 13 Jbeta primers were used. Sequencing used immunoSEQ multiplex PCR; TCRdb keeps in-frame clones, though not all of them. The table records about 170,000 clones, around 80% of them present only once. Germline loops: CDR1 LNHDA, CDR2 SQIVND (reference sequence). This CDR3 is 16 amino acids long. With 3 bases removed from V and 4 bases from J, the gap between germline ends came to 16 bases. About this clone: Its cognate antigen is unknown.

Overall study results and limits: The study dropped some indistinguishable V segments, TRBV6-2 and TRBV6-3 among them. TCR beta chains numbering more than 150 were designated cytomegalovirus-associated.

J is TRBJ1-5 and V is TRBV19; weak D call: TRBD1 (6 bases). The TCR originated in a woman aged 18-30 years in good health and CMV-seronegative. Specimen: PBMCs. The CDR3 protein is CASSIQGLRMNQPQHF. Written as DNA, the CDR3 is TGTGCCAGTAGTATCCAGGGGTTACGGATGAATCAGCCCCAGCATTTT.